These T cell receptor beta chains were read from a single sample in a study of technical replicates of blood from a handful of donors. Libraries were prepared by immunoSEQ multiplex PCR; TCRdb keeps only in-frame clonotypes and omits some of them. The sample contains more than 60,000 clones, about 92% of which appear only once. Sequenced sample: T cells isolated from PBMCs. The receptor source for this set is a human donor in good health. The conserved cysteine and the conserved F or W are not part of the CDR3 here. Fields, in order: J gene, CDR3 length, V gene, D gene, CDR3 protein. A D gene is named only where the DNA matches it firmly.

TRBJ1-4	9	TRBV10-3	TRBD1	AIRQGEKLF
TRBJ2-5	12	TRBV11-3	TRBD2	ASSLGGGRETQY
TRBJ1-5	13	TRBV27	NA	ASSYSSYSNQPQH
TRBJ2-5	16	TRBV5-6	TRBD1	ASSLDPNRGTPQETQY
TRBJ2-7	12	TRBV15	TRBD1	ATSGRGQGYEQY
TRBJ2-7	15	TRBV4-1	TRBD2	ASSTNLGLAGGYEQY
TRBJ2-3	10	TRBV9	NA	ASSVGADTQY
TRBJ2-1	13	TRBV5-4	TRBD2	ASSFAGGPSHEQF
TRBJ2-5	15	TRBV10-3	TRBD2	AISQQPRTSGKETQY
TRBJ1-4	12	TRBV7-6	NA	ASSLVTGNEKLF
TRBJ1-2	11	TRBV7-2	NA	ASFPRRSYGYT
TRBJ2-7	12	TRBV10-1	TRBD1	ASSSTGGPYEQY
TRBJ2-1	13	TRBV6-5	NA	ASRGDHLSYNEQF
TRBJ1-2	12	TRBV19	NA	ASINTGIYLGYT
TRBJ1-1	11	TRBV5-8	NA	ASMTDYYTEAF
TRBJ1-1	15	TRBV27	TRBD1	ASSSDRDRLLNTEAF
TRBJ2-1	13	TRBV18	TRBD1	ASSPGTEGYNEQF
TRBJ2-7	13	TRBV28	TRBD2	ASSLRSGRGYEQY
TRBJ1-3	12	TRBV6-5	NA	ASSLGRSGNTIY
TRBJ2-7	11	TRBV28	TRBD1	ASQGQATYEQY
TRBJ1-2	14	TRBV7-9	TRBD1	ASSLAQGQGARGYT
TRBJ1-2	11	TRBV27	TRBD1	ATSGGPTYGYT
TRBJ1-2	13	TRBV9	TRBD1	ASSLQGRLGDGYT
TRBJ1-5	12	TRBV19	TRBD1	ASSIVTGGQPQH
TRBJ1-2	12	TRBV5-1	TRBD1	ASSLGQGIYGYT
TRBJ2-7	11	TRBV9	TRBD2	ASSVVAGGEQY
TRBJ2-7	13	TRBV4-3	TRBD2	ASSPSLAGVNEQY
TRBJ1-4	11	TRBV7-9	TRBD1	ASSSDRAEKLF
TRBJ1-2	13	TRBV6-6	TRBD1	ASSLPQGANYGYT
TRBJ2-7	10	TRBV11-2	NA	ASSLGATEQY
TRBJ1-4	15	TRBV27	TRBD1	ASSSAQLRDRAEKLF
TRBJ1-1	14	TRBV7-2	NA	ASSLDPRHTNTEAF
TRBJ2-3	11	TRBV29-1	NA	SVANPGTDTQY
TRBJ2-7	13	TRBV25-1	TRBD1	ASSELDRDTYEQY
TRBJ2-7	14	TRBV9	TRBD2	ASSVAPPGLAGEQY
TRBJ2-2	15	TRBV7-6	NA	ASSSRFGRDYTGELF
TRBJ2-7	12	TRBV6-1	TRBD2	AAPSGREGNEQY
TRBJ1-5	14	TRBV9	TRBD1	ASSVGSGGSNQPQH
TRBJ1-3	14	TRBV2	NA	ASRRAGPSSGNTIY
TRBJ1-1	12	TRBV19	NA	ASSIGEVNTEAF